Shown below are 7 T cell receptor beta chains from a single sample sequenced in a study of monozygotic twins with cystic fibrosis. Produced via immunoSEQ multiplex PCR; TCRdb's table is partial and in-frame only. This table has 20,000 to 25,000 clones, approximately 97% appearing once. Input material: blood. The receptor set was obtained from a girl between 10 and 17 years old with cystic fibrosis.

This chain connects TRBV5-6 to TRBJ2-5; 8 bases align to TRBD1. This CDR3 is built from 16 residues. CDR1 SGHDT and CDR2 YYEEEE come from the germline V gene. V dropped 0 bases and J dropped 5; count of bases not matched to a gene: 9. CDR3 amino acids: CASSLATQGGTETQYF. In DNA form, the CDR3 reads TGTGCCAGCAGCTTGGCCACACAGGGGGGAACGGAGACCCAGTACTTC.

The V gene is TRBV4-3, the J gene TRBJ1-1; unclear D gene. The CDR3 is made up of 16 amino acids. Germline V lookup: CDR1 LGHNA, CDR2 YSLEER. V lost 0 bases to trimming and J lost 2 bases, with 13 bases between them. CDR3 in amino acids: CASSQDYQARNTEAFF. The CDR3 DNA reads TGCGCCAGCAGCCAAGATTACCAGGCTCGAAACACTGAAGCTTTCTTT.

The J gene is TRBJ2-5, the V gene TRBV10-3; D is perhaps TRBD2 (6 bases). The CDR3 length is 16 residues. Germline V gene lookup returns CDR1 ENHRY and CDR2 SYGVKD. Deletions cut 4 bases from V and 2 bases from J, with 17 bases between. The CDR3 sequence is CAISGSISGQQETQYF. In DNA form, the CDR3 reads TGTGCCATCAGTGGCTCGATTAGCGGCCAACAAGAGACCCAGTACTTC.

This sequence joins TRBV4-1 and TRBJ2-3, with 7 bases identical to TRBD1. After removal of 1 base from V and 3 bases from J, the junction contained 4 bases not matched to a gene. The CDR3 extends over 15 amino acids. Germline V gene sequence: CDR1 MGHRA, CDR2 YSYEKL. Here the CDR3 DNA reads TGCGCCAGCAGCCAAGGACAGGGTGATACAGATACGCAGTATTTT. This translates into CASSQGQGDTDTQYF.

This clone has only one observation. CDR3 sequence: CASSPSTDTQYF. For the CDR3, the DNA is TGTGCCAGCAGCCCGAGCACAGATACGCAGTATTTT. This chain links TRBV7-2 with TRBJ2-3; D unclear. The CDR3 is 12 residues long. Germline V gives CDR1 SGHTA, CDR2 FQGNSA. Trimming took 5 bases from V and 0 from J, leaving 3 bases between them.

This rearrangement joins TRBV6-5 to TRBJ2-1; TRBD2 agrees at 7 bases. This CDR3 region has 14 residues. Trimming removed 2 bases from V and 4 bases from J; junction bases left unmatched: 2. Germline V CDR1 and CDR2: MNHEY, SVGAGI. CDR3: CASSYSGEYNEQFF. CDR3 nucleotide sequence: TGTGCCAGCAGTTACAGCGGGGAATACAATGAGCAGTTCTTC.

The chain recombines TRBV5-1 with TRBJ1-3; perhaps TRBD1 as D (5 bases). Germline loops: CDR1 SGHRS, CDR2 YFSETQ. The ends were cut back, 1 base at V and 5 bases at J, with 10 bases in the middle. The CDR3 has 14 residues. The DNA for the CDR3 is TGCGCCAGCAGCTTGACCGGGGACCGAAACACCATATATTTT. Protein product: CASSLTGDRNTIYF.